This T cell receptor (beta chain) was recorded in a study of cytomegalovirus exposure and HLA in healthy donors. General study findings and limits: The authors later linked a missense DCLRE1C variant to TCR beta V- and J-gene trimming.

Turning to this clone: The antigen is not known.

CDR1 is LNHDA and CDR2 is SQIVND in the germline V gene (reference sequence). CDR3 length: 16 amino acids. Trimming cost V 5 bases and J 3 bases, with 17 bases left between them. PCR used 60 Vbeta primers and 13 Jbeta primers. Data came from immunoSEQ multiplex PCR; TCRdb stores just in-frame clones and leaves some out. There are some 150,000 clones in the sample; 60% to 80% occur only once, and around 0.7% lies in the top ten. Sequencing input: PBMCs. The chain couples TRBV19 to TRBJ1-5, with a weak D call TRBD1 (6 bases). The receptor was isolated from a male donor in good health and CMV-seronegative. CDR3 in amino acids: CASSLVGANSNQPQHF. The CDR3 region has the DNA TGTGCCAGTAGTTTGGTGGGGGCAAACTCCAATCAGCCCCAGCATTTT. The full variable domain, completed using reference TRBV19 and TRBJ1-5, is DGGITQSPKYLFRKEGQNVTLSCEQNLNHDAMYWYRQDPGQGLRLIYYSQIVNDFQKGDIAEGYSVSREKKESFPLTVTSAQKNPTAFYLCASSLVGANSNQPQHFGDGTRLSIL.